This TCR beta chain was recorded in a study of beta chain features in type 1 diabetes. Study context: Examination covered roughly 100,000,000 sorted cells spanning all samples. Study conclusions and caveats: Junctions at VDJ sites from type 1 diabetes patients had fewer insertions and more deletions.

As concerns this clone: Its antigen is still unknown.

Central memory, naive, regulatory and stem cell-like memory CD4+ cells were sorted by CD45RO/CCR7/CD25/CD127/CD95/CD27. Investigators reverse transcribed all isolated RNA, so they sequenced expressed TCRB transcripts. An average roughly 3.5 million reads came from naive, central memory and regulatory T cell samples. The assay was immunoSEQ multiplex PCR, and TCRdb's table has in-frame clones only and misses some. The sample lists 200,000 to 300,000 clones; 25% to 30% were seen once. The germline V and J ends were trimmed by 1 base and 4 bases, with 10 bases remaining between them. Germline V gene lookup returns CDR1 SEHNR and CDR2 FQNEAQ (reference sequence). The CDR3 spans 14 residues.

The chain links TRBV7-9 to TRBJ2-5, with D possibly being TRBD2 (5 bases). The origin of this receptor is a man aged 30 to 39 in good health. The specimen was central memory CD4+ T cells from blood. The CDR3 DNA sequence: TGTGCCAGCAGCTTAGATATCGCGGGAGAGACCCAGTACTTC. As protein: CASSLDIAGETQYF.